The 25 T cell receptor beta chains below come from one sample, sequenced in a study of T cell responses to AZD1222 COVID-19 vaccine. Assay: immunoSEQ multiplex PCR; the TCRdb copy retains only in-frame clones and omits some. The sample lists around 250,000 clones; over 90% were seen once. Sequencing was performed on peripheral blood, taken on day 0 of AZD1222 vaccination. The receptors were gathered from an adult in good health.

This clone has a single count. CDR3: CATSRETGIFYGYTF. The CDR3, as DNA: TGTGCCACCAGCAGAGAGACAGGAATCTTCTATGGCTACACCTTC. The chain links TRBV15 to TRBJ1-2; tentatively, D is TRBD1 (6 bases). CDR1 is LNHNV and CDR2 is YYDKDF in the germline V gene (reference sequence). V gave up 0 bases and J gave up 4 bases, with 12 bases separating them. The CDR3 spans 15 residues.

V is TRBV9 and J is TRBJ2-1; D not resolved. Trimming took 2 bases from V and 8 from J, leaving 11 bases between them. This CDR3 spans 13 amino acids. CDR1 and CDR2 from the germline V gene are SGDLS and YYNGEE. The CDR3 sequence is CASSVKAFDEQFF. CDR3 nucleotides: TGTGCCAGCAGCGTGAAGGCCTTTGATGAGCAGTTCTTC. Looking up the rest from reference TRBV9 and TRBJ2-1 gives the full variable domain: DSGVTQTPKHLITATGQRVTLRCSPRSGDLSVYWYQQSLDQGLQFLIQYYNGEERAKGNILERFSAQQFPDLHSELNLSSLELGDSALYFCASSVKAFDEQFFGPGTRLTVL.

The chain recombines TRBV5-1 with TRBJ1-2, with D perhaps TRBD1 (5 bases). The germline V gene encodes CDR1 SGHRS and CDR2 YFSETQ. This CDR3 region has 17 residues. Trimming left V 1 base short and J 2 bases short, with 18 bases between. CDR3 in amino acids: CASSLWGSGRWNYGYTF. The CDR3 DNA reads as TGCGCCAGCAGCTTGTGGGGCTCAGGGAGATGGAACTATGGCTACACCTTC. The full variable domain, with the rest looked up from reference TRBV5-1 and TRBJ1-2, is KAGVTQTPRYLIKTRGQQVTLSCSPISGHRSVSWYQQTPGQGLQFLFEYFSETQRNKGNFPGRFSGRQFSNSRSEMNVSTLELGDSALYLCASSLWGSGRWNYGYTFGSGTRLTVV.

The gene calls are TRBV29-1 and TRBJ2-7; no reliable D call. Trimming pared 1 base from V and 5 bases from J, leaving 6 bases between. Germline values: CDR1 SQVTM, CDR2 ANQGSEA. The CDR3 covers 11 residues. This CDR3 is CSVEVGHEQYF. DNA of the CDR3: TGCAGCGTTGAAGTAGGTCACGAGCAGTACTTC.

A single count supports this clone. The chain carries TRBV4-1 and TRBJ2-1; D is tentatively TRBD1 or TRBD2 (5 bases each). Per germline, CDR1 MGHRA and CDR2 YSYEKL. The CDR3 is made up of 15 amino acids. V lost 2 bases and J lost 2, with 10 bases in between. The DNA of the CDR3 is TGCGCCAGCAGCCAACTAGGGACCCCCTACAATGAGCAGTTCTTC. It codes for CASSQLGTPYNEQFF.

The chain employs TRBV4-2 and TRBJ1-2; tentatively, D is TRBD1 (6 bases). The length of the CDR3 is 16 residues. V lost 4 bases and J 2 bases, leaving 17 bases between the germline ends. Germline V gene lookup returns CDR1 LGHNA and CDR2 YNFKEQ. Here the CDR3 reads CASSPLGQLKNYGYTF. For the CDR3, the DNA is TGTGCCAGCAGCCCCTTGGGACAACTCAAAAACTATGGCTACACCTTC.

The table lists this clone with a count of one. The chain is built from TRBV2 and TRBJ2-2, with D possibly matching TRBD2 (6 bases). V was clipped by 8 bases and J by 5 bases, with 18 bases between them. CDR1 and CDR2 (germline): SNHLY, FYNNEI. CDR3 size: 15 residues. CDR3 nucleotide sequence: TGTGCCAGCTTGCCGGAGGGCTATATTACCGGGGAGCTGTTTTTT. This encodes CASLPEGYITGELFF.

This CDR3 reads CASRAGTSGRRGSYNEQFF. For the CDR3, the DNA is TGTGCAAGTCGCGCTGGGACTAGCGGGAGACGGGGGTCCTACAATGAGCAGTTCTTC. This chain uses TRBV12-2 with TRBJ2-1; TRBD2, as called in the table, went unchecked against the DNA. TRBV12-2 has pseudogene status. The CDR3 covers 19 residues.

The CDR3 sequence is CASSLLAGGFLEFF. In DNA, the CDR3 is TGCGCCAGCAGCTTACTAGCGGGGGGGTTTCTGGAGTTCTTC. This rearrangement joins TRBV5-1 to TRBJ2-1, with 13 nucleotides matching TRBD2. V trimming: 2 bases; J trimming: 14 bases; junction bases outside the gene matches: 7. Germline V CDR1 and CDR2: SGHRS, YFSETQ. CDR3 length: 14 residues.

The chain employs TRBV20-1 and TRBJ1-5; D is ambiguous. This CDR3 spans 9 amino acids. Per germline, CDR1 DFQATT and CDR2 SNEGSKA (reference sequence). The CDR3 DNA is TGCAGCGTGGGTCAGCCCCAGCATTTT. Protein product: CSVGQPQHF.

CDR3: CASSPGGGNTEAFF. The CDR3 region has the DNA TGTGCCAGCTCACCGGGCGGGGGGAACACTGAAGCTTTCTTT. This chain uses TRBV18 with TRBJ1-1; weak D call: TRBD1 (5 bases). The V end lost 3 bases, the J end lost 1 base, and 9 bases lay between the germline ends. CDR3 length: 14 amino acids. The germline V gene encodes CDR1 KGHSH and CDR2 LQKENI. The full variable domain, completed using reference TRBV18 and TRBJ1-1, is NAGVMQNPRHLVRRRGQEARLRCSPMKGHSHVYWYRQLPEEGLKFMVYLQKENIIDESGMPKERFSAEFPKEGPSILRIQQVVRGDSAAYFCASSPGGGNTEAFFGQGTRLTVV.

The chain links TRBV2 to TRBJ1-3; D may be TRBD1 (6 bases). The V gene's germline CDR1 is SNHLY and CDR2 FYNNEI. V gave up 4 bases and J gave up 0 bases, with 13 bases separating them. The CDR3 runs to 16 residues. CDR3 nucleotides: TGTGCCAGCAGTGGGGAGGGGGTAGGCTCTGGAAACACCATATATTTT. Protein: CASSGEGVGSGNTIYF.

The chain carries TRBV15 and TRBJ2-7; TRBD1 might be the D (6 bases). V shed 3 bases and J shed 2 bases, with 8 bases lying between them. From germline, CDR1 is LNHNV and CDR2 YYDKDF (reference sequence). The CDR3 totals 13 residues. The CDR3 nucleotides are TGTGCCACCAGCAGGGGGGCCGCCTACGAGCAGTACTTC. As protein: CATSRGAAYEQYF.

This chain joins TRBV11-2 and TRBJ1-4, with 7 positions matching TRBD1. J was trimmed by 5 bases and V by 6 bases; bases with no gene match: 12. The CDR3 has 16 amino acids. Germline assignment: CDR1 SGHAT and CDR2 FQNNGV. The CDR3 spells CASRPIRQGTNEKLFF. The CDR3 DNA reads TGTGCCAGCAGACCGATCAGACAGGGTACGAATGAAAAACTGTTTTTT.

This rearrangement joins TRBV5-4 to TRBJ2-1; the D is unclear. This CDR3 has 13 amino acids. The germline CDR1 and CDR2 sequences are SGHNT and YYREEE (reference sequence). V lost 4 bases, J lost 0 bases, and 5 bases lay in between. CDR3: CASSGHSYNEQFF. The CDR3 bases are TGTGCCAGCAGCGGGCACTCCTACAATGAGCAGTTCTTC.

The chain carries TRBV11-2 and TRBJ2-7; TRBD2 might be the D (5 bases). V lost 7 bases and J lost 3, with 31 bases in between. Germline assignment: CDR1 SGHAT and CDR2 FQNNGV. The CDR3 extends over 19 amino acids. The CDR3 reads CASKQRAPTRVGVYYEQYF. The CDR3 DNA follows: TGTGCCAGCAAACAAAGGGCCCCCACTAGGGTTGGAGTTTACTACGAGCAGTACTTC.

The V gene is TRBV7-3, the J gene TRBJ2-3; D is possibly TRBD1 or TRBD2 (5 bases each). Germline loops: CDR1 SGHTA, CDR2 FQGTGA. The CDR3 length is 15 residues. The V end lost 3 bases, the J end lost 5 bases, and 15 bases lay between the germline ends. The CDR3 coding sequence is TGTGCCAGCAGCTTCCGGACTCCGGGGCGAGATACGCAGTATTTT. Encoded protein: CASSFRTPGRDTQYF.

The chain carries TRBV28 and TRBJ1-2; a possible D gene is TRBD1 (5 bases). The V gene lost 7 bases and the J gene lost 1 base, with 13 bases spanning the gap. The CDR3 totals 14 residues. Germline-derived CDR1 and CDR2 are MDHEN and SYDVKM. The chain's CDR3 is CASTRWGVNYGYTF. Written as DNA, the CDR3 is TGTGCCAGCACCCGTTGGGGGGTTAACTATGGCTACACCTTC.

The CDR3 loop is CASREGGGTEAFF. CDR3 coding DNA: TGTGCCAGCAGAGAGGGGGGAGGCACTGAAGCTTTCTTT. The chain is built from TRBV6-5 and TRBJ1-1; D might be TRBD1 (6 bases). Germline CDR1 reads MNHEY; CDR2 reads SVGAGI. Trimming took 6 bases from V and 4 from J, leaving 12 bases between them. The CDR3 extends over 13 amino acids.

In this sample, this clone turned up once. The V gene is TRBV20-1, the J gene TRBJ1-5; TRBD1 is a possible D gene (6 bases). The CDR3 is 16 amino acids. V lost 3 bases, J lost 0 bases, and 15 bases lay in between. The germline V gene has CDR1 DFQATT and CDR2 SNEGSKA (reference sequence). CDR3 nucleotides: TGCAGTGCTAGTGTGACCGGGACACTTAGCAATCAGCCCCAGCATTTT. Translation gives CSASVTGTLSNQPQHF.

The chain employs TRBV27 and TRBJ2-1, with a tentative D call TRBD1 (5 bases). The CDR3 has 13 residues. V was cut by 4 bases and J by 10 bases, with 14 bases left in between. Germline values: CDR1 MNHEY, CDR2 SMNVEV (reference sequence). The CDR3 loop is CASSSQEIGEQFF. In DNA form, the CDR3 reads TGTGCCAGCAGTTCACAGGAGATCGGCGAGCAGTTCTTC.

The V and J genes are TRBV5-5 and TRBJ2-1; the match to TRBD2 covers 9 bases. Germline V lookup: CDR1 SGHKS, CDR2 YYEKEE (reference sequence). V gave up 1 base and J gave up 9 bases; unmatched junction bases: 5. The CDR3 is made up of 14 amino acids. CDR3 amino acids: CASSLSGSGGEQFF. The CDR3 nucleotides read TGTGCCAGCAGCTTGTCTGGTAGCGGGGGTGAGCAGTTCTTC.

The CDR3 region is CASRVTGTEAFF. The CDR3 DNA follows: TGTGCCAGCAGGGTAACGGGCACTGAAGCTTTCTTT. The gene calls are TRBV2 and TRBJ1-1; no definite D call. V lost 6 bases to trimming and J lost 4 bases, with 9 bases between them. CDR1 SNHLY and CDR2 FYNNEI come from the germline V gene. There are 12 residues in the CDR3.

The chain carries TRBV2 and TRBJ2-3; tentative D call: TRBD1 (6 bases). Germline loops: CDR1 SNHLY, CDR2 FYNNEI. V lost 10 bases to trimming and J lost 0 bases, with 14 bases between them. This CDR3 spans 14 amino acids. This chain's CDR3 is CAKQTGSSTDTQYF. In nucleotides, the CDR3 is TGTGCCAAACAGACAGGATCTAGCACAGATACGCAGTATTTT.

This chain uses TRBV12-3 or TRBV12-4 with TRBJ1-5; D is perhaps TRBD1 (6 bases). V gave up 6 bases and J gave up 6 bases, with 9 bases separating them. This CDR3 is built from 12 residues. In DNA, the CDR3 is TGTGCCAGCAGCAGCAGGGGTCAGCCCCAGCATTTT. Its translation is CASSSRGQPQHF.